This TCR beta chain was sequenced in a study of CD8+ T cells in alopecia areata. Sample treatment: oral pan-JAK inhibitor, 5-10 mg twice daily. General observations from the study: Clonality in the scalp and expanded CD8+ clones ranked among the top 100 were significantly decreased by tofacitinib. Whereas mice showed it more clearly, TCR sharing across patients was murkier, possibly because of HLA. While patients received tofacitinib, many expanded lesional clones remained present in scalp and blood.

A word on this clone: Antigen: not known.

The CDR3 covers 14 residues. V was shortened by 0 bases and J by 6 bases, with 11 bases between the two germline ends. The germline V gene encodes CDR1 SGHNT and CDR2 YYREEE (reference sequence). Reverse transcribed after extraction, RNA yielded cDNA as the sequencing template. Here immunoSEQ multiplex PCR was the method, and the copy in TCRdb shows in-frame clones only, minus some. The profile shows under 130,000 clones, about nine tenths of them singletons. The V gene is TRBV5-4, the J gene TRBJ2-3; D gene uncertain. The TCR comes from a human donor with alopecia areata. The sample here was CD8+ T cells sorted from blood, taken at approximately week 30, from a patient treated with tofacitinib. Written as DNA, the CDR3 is TGTGCCAGCAGCTTGGGAGAGGCAGCGGATACGCAGTATTTT. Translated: CASSLGEAADTQYF. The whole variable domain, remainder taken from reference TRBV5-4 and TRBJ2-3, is ETGVTQSPTHLIKTRGQQVTLRCSSQSGHNTVSWYQQALGQGPQFIFQYYREEENGRGNFPPRFSGLQFPNYSSELNVNALELDDSALYLCASSLGEAADTQYFGPGTRLTVL.